What follows are 10 T cell receptor beta chains derived from one specimen sequenced in a study of T cell responses to AZD1222 COVID-19 vaccine. This table comes from immunoSEQ multiplex PCR, and its TCRdb copy is limited to in-frame clones, with some not included. The sample shows over 100,000 clones, 70% to 90% of them seen only once. The sequencing used peripheral blood, collected on day 0 of AZD1222 vaccination. These TCRs come from an adult in good health.

The chain links TRBV5-1 to TRBJ1-6; D uncertain. Germline CDR1 reads SGHRS; CDR2 reads YFSETQ. CDR3 size: 14 residues. The V end was cut by 0 bases, the J end by 8 bases, with 9 bases between. CDR3 nucleotides: TGCGCCAGCAGCTTGGTCAGTCGGTATTCACCCCTCCACTTT. It specifies CASSLVSRYSPLHF. Full variable domain (outside the CDR3, taken from reference TRBV5-1 and TRBJ1-6): KAGVTQTPRYLIKTRGQQVTLSCSPISGHRSVSWYQQTPGQGLQFLFEYFSETQRNKGNFPGRFSGRQFSNSRSEMNVSTLELGDSALYLCASSLVSRYSPLHFGNGTRLTVT.

This clone was picked up a small number of times. The rearrangement uses TRBV4-1 and TRBJ2-7; TRBD2 might be the D (5 bases). The CDR3 totals 15 residues. The V and J ends lost 2 bases and 3 bases respectively, with 14 bases between them. Germline assignment: CDR1 MGHRA and CDR2 YSYEKL. Here the CDR3 reads CASSQSPAGSYEQYF. In DNA form, the CDR3 reads TGCGCCAGCAGCCAATCCCCCGCGGGCAGCTACGAGCAGTACTTC.

The sample holds one count of this clone. CDR3 protein: CASSSGSGPPYEQYF. The CDR3 DNA sequence: TGTGCCAGCAGTTCCGGTAGCGGGCCACCCTACGAGCAGTACTTC. The chain is built from TRBV6-6 and TRBJ2-7; 7 bases map to TRBD2. This CDR3 has 15 residues. In germline, CDR1 is MNHNY, CDR2 SVGAGI (reference sequence). V was clipped by 4 bases and J by 2 bases; unmatched bases: 8.

The CDR3 DNA reads as TGTGCCAGCAGCCAAGATTCCCTAGCGGGAAACAATGAGCAGTTCTTC. Its protein product is CASSQDSLAGNNEQFF. The chain has TRBV4-2 and TRBJ2-1; TRBD2 matches at 9 bases. The CDR3 covers 16 residues. Losses at the gene ends were 0 bases for V and 5 bases for J; bases not matched to a gene: 5. The germline V gene encodes CDR1 LGHNA and CDR2 YNFKEQ.

J is TRBJ2-2 and V is TRBV27; 11 positions match TRBD2. CDR1 is MNHEY and CDR2 is SMNVEV in the germline V gene (reference sequence). Trimming at V came to 5 bases and at J to 3 bases, leaving 8 bases not matched to a gene. This CDR3 region has 17 residues. In DNA, the CDR3 is TGTGCCAGCAGTCATTATAGCGGGAGGGCCGACACCGGGGAGCTGTTTTTT. Its protein product is CASSHYSGRADTGELFF.

The rearrangement uses TRBV27 and TRBJ2-7; tentatively, D is TRBD2 (5 bases). Germline CDR1 is MNHEY and CDR2 is SMNVEV (reference sequence). The CDR3 runs 12 residues. The CDR3 DNA reads as TGTGTCACCTGGGAGAGACCATACGAGCAGTACTTC. It encodes CVTWERPYEQYF.

This chain joins TRBV5-1 and TRBJ2-6, with TRBD1 identical over 7 bases. V lost 0 bases to trimming and J lost 0 bases; unmatched junction nucleotides: 6. CDR3 size: 18 residues. From germline, CDR1 is SGHRS and CDR2 YFSETQ. The CDR3 region has the DNA TGCGCCAGCAGCTTGGGGACAGGCGCCGTCTCTGGGGCCAACGTCCTGACTTTC. This translates into CASSLGTGAVSGANVLTF.

The genes are TRBV5-1 and TRBJ1-2, with no clear D. The CDR3 is 15 residues long. Germline V gene data show CDR1 as SGHRS and CDR2 as YFSETQ. The V and J ends lost 6 bases and 2 bases respectively, with 17 bases between them. This chain's CDR3 is CASTRGDNLNYGYTF. The CDR3 coding sequence is TGCGCCAGCACCAGAGGAGACAACTTAAACTATGGCTACACCTTC.

The CDR3 region has the DNA TGTGCCACCAGTCACCCTGGACAGGGCAGGGAGACCCAGTACTTC. It encodes CATSHPGQGRETQYF. This chain joins TRBV24-1 and TRBJ2-5; 8 nucleotides agree with TRBD1. This CDR3 comprises 15 residues. The V gene end was trimmed by 6 bases and the J gene end by 5 bases; junction bases not matched to a gene: 10. CDR1 and CDR2 from the germline V gene are KGHDR and SFDVKD.

The CDR3 reads CSVWGGRWYGYTF. The CDR3 DNA reads TGCAGCGTGTGGGGGGGGCGATGGTATGGCTACACCTTC. V gene TRBV29-1 combines with J gene TRBJ1-2; D may be TRBD1 (6 bases). CDR3 size: 13 residues. Germline CDR1 is SQVTM and CDR2 is ANQGSEA. V lost 6 bases to trimming and J lost 5 bases, with 16 bases between them.